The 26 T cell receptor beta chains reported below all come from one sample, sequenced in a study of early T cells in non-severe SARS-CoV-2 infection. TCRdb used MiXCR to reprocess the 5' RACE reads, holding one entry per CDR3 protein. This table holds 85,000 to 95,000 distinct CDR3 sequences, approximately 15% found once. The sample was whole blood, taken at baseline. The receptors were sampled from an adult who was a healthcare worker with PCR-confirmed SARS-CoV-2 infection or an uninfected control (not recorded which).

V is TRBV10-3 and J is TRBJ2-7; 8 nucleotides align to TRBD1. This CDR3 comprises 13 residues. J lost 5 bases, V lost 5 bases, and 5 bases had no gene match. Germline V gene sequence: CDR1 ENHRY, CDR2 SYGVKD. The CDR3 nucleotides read TGTGCCATCAGTCCCAGGGGGCAGGACGAGCAGTACTTC. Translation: CAISPRGQDEQYF.

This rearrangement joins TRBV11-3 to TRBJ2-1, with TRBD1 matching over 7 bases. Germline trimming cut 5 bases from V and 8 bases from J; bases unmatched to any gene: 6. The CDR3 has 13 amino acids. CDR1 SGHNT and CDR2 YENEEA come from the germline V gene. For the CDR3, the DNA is TGTGCCAGCAGCCAGGGGGAAAACGATGAGCAGTTCTTC. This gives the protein CASSQGENDEQFF.

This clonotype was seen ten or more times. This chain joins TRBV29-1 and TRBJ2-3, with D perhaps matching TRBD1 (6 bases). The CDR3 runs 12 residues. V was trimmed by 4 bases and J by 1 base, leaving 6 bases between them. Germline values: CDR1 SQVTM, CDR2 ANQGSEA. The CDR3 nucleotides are TGCAGCGTTGGACAGGGCACAGATACGCAGTATTTT. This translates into CSVGQGTDTQYF.

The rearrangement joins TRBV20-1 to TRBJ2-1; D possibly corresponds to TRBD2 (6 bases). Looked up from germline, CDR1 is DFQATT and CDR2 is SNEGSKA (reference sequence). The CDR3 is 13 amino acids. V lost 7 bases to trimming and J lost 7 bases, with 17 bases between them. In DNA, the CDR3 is TGCAGTGAAGGGACTGGGATTACTAATGAGCAGTTCTTC. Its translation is CSEGTGITNEQFF.

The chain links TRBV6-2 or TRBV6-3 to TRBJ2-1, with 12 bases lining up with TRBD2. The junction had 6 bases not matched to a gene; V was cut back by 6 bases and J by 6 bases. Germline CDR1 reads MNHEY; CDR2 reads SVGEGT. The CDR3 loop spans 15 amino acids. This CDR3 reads CASRRLAGVPNEQFF. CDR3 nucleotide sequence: TGTGCCAGCAGAAGACTAGCGGGAGTTCCCAATGAGCAGTTCTTC.

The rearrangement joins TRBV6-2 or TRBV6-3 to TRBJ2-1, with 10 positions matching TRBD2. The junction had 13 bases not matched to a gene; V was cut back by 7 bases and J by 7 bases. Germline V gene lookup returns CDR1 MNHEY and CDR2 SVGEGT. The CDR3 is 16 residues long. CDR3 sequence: CASTASGRSFKNEQFF. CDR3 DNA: TGTGCCAGCACGGCTAGCGGGAGAAGTTTTAAGAATGAGCAGTTCTTC.

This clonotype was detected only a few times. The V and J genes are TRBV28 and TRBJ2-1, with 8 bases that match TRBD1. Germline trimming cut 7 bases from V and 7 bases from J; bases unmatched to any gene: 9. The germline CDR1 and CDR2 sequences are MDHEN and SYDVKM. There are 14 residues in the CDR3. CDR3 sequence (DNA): TGTGCCAGCACCTCCAGGACAGGGAGGAATGAGCAGTTCTTC. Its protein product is CASTSRTGRNEQFF.

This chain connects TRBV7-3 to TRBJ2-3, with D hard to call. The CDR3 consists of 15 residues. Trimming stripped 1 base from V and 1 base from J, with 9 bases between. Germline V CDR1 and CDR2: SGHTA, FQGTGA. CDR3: CASSLSLGGTDTQYF. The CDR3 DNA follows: TGTGCCAGCAGCTTAAGTCTAGGCGGCACAGATACGCAGTATTTT.

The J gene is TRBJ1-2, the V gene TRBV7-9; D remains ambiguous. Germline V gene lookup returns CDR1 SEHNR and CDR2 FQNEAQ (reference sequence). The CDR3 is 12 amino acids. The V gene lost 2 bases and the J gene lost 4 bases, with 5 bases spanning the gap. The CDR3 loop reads CASSLSAYGYTF. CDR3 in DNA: TGTGCCAGCAGCTTATCGGCCTATGGCTACACCTTC.

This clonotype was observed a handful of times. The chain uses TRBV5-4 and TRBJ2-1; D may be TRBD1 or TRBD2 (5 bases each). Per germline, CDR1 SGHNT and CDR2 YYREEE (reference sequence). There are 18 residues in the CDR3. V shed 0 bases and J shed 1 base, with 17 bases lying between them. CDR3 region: CASSLGGLRGGSYNEQFF. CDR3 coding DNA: TGTGCCAGCAGCTTGGGTGGCCTCCGGGGCGGATCCTACAATGAGCAGTTCTTC.

The CDR3 nucleotides read TGTGCCAGCAATCCAGGGATGGAGACCCAGTACTTC. Protein: CASNPGMETQYF. This chain joins TRBV2 and TRBJ2-5; possibly TRBD1 for D (5 bases). The CDR3 extends over 12 amino acids. The V end lost 7 bases, the J end lost 5 bases, and 11 bases lay between the germline ends. Germline V gene sequence: CDR1 SNHLY, CDR2 FYNNEI.

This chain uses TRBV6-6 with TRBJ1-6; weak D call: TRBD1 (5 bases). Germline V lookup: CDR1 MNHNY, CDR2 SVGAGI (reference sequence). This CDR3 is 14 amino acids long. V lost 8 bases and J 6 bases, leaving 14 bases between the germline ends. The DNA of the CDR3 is TGTGCCAGCCGCCGGGACGGACTTAATTCACCCCTCCACTTT. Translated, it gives CASRRDGLNSPLHF.

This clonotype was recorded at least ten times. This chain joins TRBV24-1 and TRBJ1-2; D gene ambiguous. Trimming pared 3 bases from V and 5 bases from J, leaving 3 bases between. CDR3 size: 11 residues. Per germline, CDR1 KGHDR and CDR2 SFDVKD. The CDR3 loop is CATSDRYGYTF. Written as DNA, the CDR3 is TGTGCCACCAGTGATAGGTATGGCTACACCTTC.

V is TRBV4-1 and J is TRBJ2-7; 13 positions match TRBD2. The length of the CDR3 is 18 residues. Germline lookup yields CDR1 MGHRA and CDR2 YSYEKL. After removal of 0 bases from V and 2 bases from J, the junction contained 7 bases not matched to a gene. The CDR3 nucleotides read TGCGCCAGCAGCCAAGAAGGGGGACTAGCGGGGAATACCTACGAGCAGTACTTC. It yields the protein CASSQEGGLAGNTYEQYF.

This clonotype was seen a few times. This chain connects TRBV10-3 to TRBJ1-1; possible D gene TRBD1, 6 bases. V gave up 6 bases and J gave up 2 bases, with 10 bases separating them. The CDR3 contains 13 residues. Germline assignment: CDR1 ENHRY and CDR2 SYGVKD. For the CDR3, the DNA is TGTGCCATCAGATTACAGGGTAACACTGAAGCTTTCTTT. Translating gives CAIRLQGNTEAFF.

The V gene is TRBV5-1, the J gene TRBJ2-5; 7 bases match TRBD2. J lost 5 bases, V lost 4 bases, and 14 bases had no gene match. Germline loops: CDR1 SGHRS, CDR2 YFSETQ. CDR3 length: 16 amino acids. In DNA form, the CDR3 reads TGCGCCAGCAGCCTCCCAACAGCGGGGAGTCTGGAGACCCAGTACTTC. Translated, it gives CASSLPTAGSLETQYF.

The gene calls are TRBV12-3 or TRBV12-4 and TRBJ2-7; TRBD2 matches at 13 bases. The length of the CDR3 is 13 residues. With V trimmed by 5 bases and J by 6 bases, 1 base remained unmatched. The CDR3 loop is CASSRTSGGEQYF. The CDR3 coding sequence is TGTGCCAGCAGTCGGACTAGCGGGGGCGAGCAGTACTTC.

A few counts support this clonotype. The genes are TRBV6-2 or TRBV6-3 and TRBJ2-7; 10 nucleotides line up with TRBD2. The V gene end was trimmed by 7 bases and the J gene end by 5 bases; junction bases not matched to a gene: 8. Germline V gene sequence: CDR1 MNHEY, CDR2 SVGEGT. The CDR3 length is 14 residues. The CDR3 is CASTPSGSTDEQYF. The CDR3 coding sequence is TGTGCCAGCACCCCTAGCGGGAGTACCGACGAGCAGTACTTC.

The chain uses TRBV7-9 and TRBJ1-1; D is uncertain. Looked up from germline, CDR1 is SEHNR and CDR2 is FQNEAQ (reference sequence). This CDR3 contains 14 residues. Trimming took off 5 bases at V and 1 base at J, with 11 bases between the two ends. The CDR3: CASSPLQRNTEAFF. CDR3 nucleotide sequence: TGTGCCAGCAGCCCACTACAACGGAACACTGAAGCTTTCTTT.

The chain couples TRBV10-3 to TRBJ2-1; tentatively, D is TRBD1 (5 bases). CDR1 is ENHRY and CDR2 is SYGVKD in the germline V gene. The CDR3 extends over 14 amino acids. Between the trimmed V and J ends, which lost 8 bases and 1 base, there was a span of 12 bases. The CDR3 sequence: CAIGAEPSYNEQFF. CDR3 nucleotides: TGTGCCATCGGGGCGGAGCCATCCTACAATGAGCAGTTCTTC.

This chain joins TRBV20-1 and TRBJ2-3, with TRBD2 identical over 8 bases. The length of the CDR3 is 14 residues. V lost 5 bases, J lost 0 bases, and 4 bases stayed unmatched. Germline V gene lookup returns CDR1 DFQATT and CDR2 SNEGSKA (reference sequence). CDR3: CSAATSVSTDTQYF. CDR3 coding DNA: TGCAGTGCTGCGACTAGCGTTAGCACAGATACGCAGTATTTT.

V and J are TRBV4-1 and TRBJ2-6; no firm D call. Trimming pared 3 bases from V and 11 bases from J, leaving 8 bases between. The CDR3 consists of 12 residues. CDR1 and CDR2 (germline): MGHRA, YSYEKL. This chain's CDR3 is CASSQGADVLTF. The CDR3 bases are TGCGCCAGCAGCCAGGGTGCAGACGTCCTGACTTTC.

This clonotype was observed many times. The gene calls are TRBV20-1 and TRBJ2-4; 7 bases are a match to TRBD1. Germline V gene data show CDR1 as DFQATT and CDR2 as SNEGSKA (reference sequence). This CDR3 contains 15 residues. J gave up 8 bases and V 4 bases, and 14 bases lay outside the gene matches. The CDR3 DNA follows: TGCAGTGCTACCGCTTATAGGGACAGAAAGGACATTCAGTACTTC. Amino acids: CSATAYRDRKDIQYF.

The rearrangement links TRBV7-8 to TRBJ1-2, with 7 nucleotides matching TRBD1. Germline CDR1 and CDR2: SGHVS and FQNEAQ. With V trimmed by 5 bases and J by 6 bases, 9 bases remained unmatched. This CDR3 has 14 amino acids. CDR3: CASSGIQGYDGYTF. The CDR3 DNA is TGTGCCAGCAGCGGAATACAGGGGTATGATGGCTACACCTTC.

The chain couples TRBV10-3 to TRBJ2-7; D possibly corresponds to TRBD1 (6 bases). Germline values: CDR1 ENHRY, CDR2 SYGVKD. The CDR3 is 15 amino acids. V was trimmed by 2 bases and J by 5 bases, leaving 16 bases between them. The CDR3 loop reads CAISEKDRTDHEQYF. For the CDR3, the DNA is TGTGCCATCAGTGAGAAGGACCGGACAGACCACGAGCAGTACTTC.

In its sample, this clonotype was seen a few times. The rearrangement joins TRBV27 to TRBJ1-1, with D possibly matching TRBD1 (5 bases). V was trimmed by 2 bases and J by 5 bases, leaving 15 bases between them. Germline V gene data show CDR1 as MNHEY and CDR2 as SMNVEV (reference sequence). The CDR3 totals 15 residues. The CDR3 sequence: CASSLLQGIMTEAFF. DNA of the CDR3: TGTGCCAGCAGTTTACTCCAGGGTATTATGACTGAAGCTTTCTTT.